This T cell receptor beta chain was sequenced in a study of T-cell reconstitution after alpha-beta-depleted transplantation in children. The CDR3 extends over 16 amino acids. Germline values: CDR1 DFQATT, CDR2 SNEGSKA (reference sequence). V gave up 0 bases and J gave up 4 bases; unmatched junction bases: 11. The library targeted TCRbeta and was prepared with unique molecular identifiers. Each CDR3 protein is one row after TCRdb ran MiXCR on the PCR reads. The sample shows hundreds of thousands of distinct CDR3 sequences, 32% of them seen only once. The TCR comes from a human donor who donated a stem cell graft to a child with aplastic anemia. Specimen: PBMCs from the stem cell graft donor, collected from the stem cell graft. The chain carries TRBV20-1 and TRBJ1-2; 7 nucleotides line up with TRBD1. Here the CDR3 reads CSARDAPGGQGYGYTF. The CDR3 region has the DNA TGCAGTGCTAGAGATGCGCCAGGGGGTCAGGGCTATGGCTACACCTTC.